This entry concerns a single T cell receptor (beta chain). Antigen: not known. The data were taken from a study of T cell repertoires in cytomegalovirus infection. Overall study: Matching HLA type and CMV infection were both indicated by public TCR beta signatures.

TCRdb ran MiXCR on the reads and lists one entry per CDR3 protein. In the table there are 700,000 to 950,000 distinct CDR3 sequences, approximately 32% of which are singletons. The CDR3 is made up of 16 amino acids. After removal of 5 bases from V and 1 base from J, the junction contained 5 bases not matched to a gene. CDR1 SGHVT and CDR2 SQSDAQ come from the germline V gene. This clonotype originated in a human donor in good health (CMV status not recorded). Some clones in this sample may be carry-over from other donors' samples. This rearrangement joins TRBV7-4 to TRBJ2-2, with TRBD1 matching 9 bases. This sample comprised cultured CD8+ T cells from PBMCs, obtained from culture after CMV antigen stimulation. This CDR3 is CASSVRDRENTGELFF. As DNA, the CDR3 is TGTGCCAGCAGCGTCCGGGACAGGGAGAACACCGGGGAGCTGTTTTTT.